The entry below describes one T cell receptor beta chain. The PCR was carried out with 60 Vbeta primers and 13 Jbeta primers. TCRdb keeps only in-frame clones here, not all; method: immunoSEQ multiplex PCR. The repertoire consists of roughly 130,000 clones, with just under 80% occurring once and the leading ten covering 5% to 6.5%. This CDR3 spans 14 amino acids. The V segment lost 5 bases and the J segment 3 bases; nucleotides outside the gene matches: 6. CDR1 is SGHNT, CDR2 YYREEE, per germline (reference sequence). These data are taken from a study of cytomegalovirus exposure and HLA in healthy donors.

The genes are TRBV5-4 and TRBJ2-3; 7 bases align to TRBD1. The receptor comes from a man in his thirties or forties in good health and CMV-seronegative. Sequences were obtained from PBMCs. CDR3 bases: TGTGCCAGCAGGAGACAGGGTGTAACAGATACGCAGTATTTT. Translating gives CASRRQGVTDTQYF.